This paragraph reports one T cell receptor (beta chain). Antigen unknown. The data were taken from a study of T cell repertoires in cytomegalovirus infection. The overall study: HLA-B-restricted CMV epitopes that are well studied, plus recently identified HLA-C-restricted ones, were used by the study. Study results and limitations: People with CMV and the relevant HLA were identified by cumulative public TCR beta family frequency. HLA-C-restricted, CMV-specific TCR beta clonotypes were dominant ex vivo.

TCRdb fed the reads into MiXCR, producing one record per CDR3 protein. The table lists more than 45,000 distinct CDR3 sequences, around 18% of them singletons, with 64% in the top ten. V lost 4 bases to trimming and J lost 2 bases, with 15 bases between them. The CDR3 length is 15 residues. Per germline, CDR1 SEHNR and CDR2 FQNEAQ (reference sequence). This specimen was CD8+ T cells from cultured PBMCs, taken from culture after CMV antigen stimulation. This sequence was found in a human donor in good health (CMV status not recorded). Some clones in this sample may be carry-over from other donors' samples. The chain carries TRBV7-9 and TRBJ2-7; TRBD1 or TRBD2 may be the D gene (5 bases each). Here the CDR3 DNA reads TGTGCCAGCAGCTCCACTGTGGGGGAAACCTACGAGCAGTACTTC. As protein: CASSSTVGETYEQYF.